This TCR beta chain was sequenced for a study of T-cell reconstitution after alpha-beta-depleted transplantation in children. This clonotype came up a few times. Unique molecular identifiers were incorporated into the prepared TCRbeta library. Each CDR3 protein is one row after TCRdb ran MiXCR on the PCR reads. Among approximately 590,000 distinct CDR3 sequences, about 11% were seen once, and the ten largest hold less than 4.5%. Per germline, CDR1 SQVTM and CDR2 ANQGSEA. Trimming stripped 3 bases from V and 7 bases from J, with 13 bases between. There are 13 residues in the CDR3. This clonotype was sampled from a human donor who donated a stem cell graft to a child with acute myeloid leukemia. This sequence joins TRBV29-1 and TRBJ2-1, with TRBD2 as a possible D gene (6 bases). The sample here was PBMCs from the stem cell graft donor, taken from the stem cell graft. The CDR3, as DNA: TGCAGCGTTGAGGGGGGATCAGCAAATGAGCAGTTCTTC. Its translation is CSVEGGSANEQFF.